This TCR beta chain was sequenced during a study of T cell repertoires in ileal Crohn's disease. The table came from immunoSEQ multiplex PCR; TCRdb's copy has only in-frame clones and leaves some out. This repertoire shows about 4,200 clones, about 80% found once; its top ten account for roughly 7.4%. In germline, CDR1 is SGHNT, CDR2 YYREEE (reference sequence). CDR3 length: 15 amino acids. V dropped 3 bases and J dropped 7; count of bases not matched to a gene: 12. Time point of the sample: inflamed ileum from the surgical specimen. Adults with ileal or ileocolonic Crohn's disease and an indication for resection were eligible.

The V gene is TRBV5-4, the J gene TRBJ2-7, with 8 bases matching TRBD2. Sequences were obtained from ileal tissue. The TCR originated in an adult with Crohn's disease. The CDR3 nucleotides are TGTGCCAGCAGCTACGCCCGCGGGAGGTCGGAAGAGCAGTACTTC. It yields the protein CASSYARGRSEEQYF. The full variable domain, in which reference TRBV5-4 and TRBJ2-7 provide the parts outside the CDR3, is ETGVTQSPTHLIKTRGQQVTLRCSSQSGHNTVSWYQQALGQGPQFIFQYYREEENGRGNFPPRFSGLQFPNYSSELNVNALELDDSALYLCASSYARGRSEEQYFGPGTRLTVT.